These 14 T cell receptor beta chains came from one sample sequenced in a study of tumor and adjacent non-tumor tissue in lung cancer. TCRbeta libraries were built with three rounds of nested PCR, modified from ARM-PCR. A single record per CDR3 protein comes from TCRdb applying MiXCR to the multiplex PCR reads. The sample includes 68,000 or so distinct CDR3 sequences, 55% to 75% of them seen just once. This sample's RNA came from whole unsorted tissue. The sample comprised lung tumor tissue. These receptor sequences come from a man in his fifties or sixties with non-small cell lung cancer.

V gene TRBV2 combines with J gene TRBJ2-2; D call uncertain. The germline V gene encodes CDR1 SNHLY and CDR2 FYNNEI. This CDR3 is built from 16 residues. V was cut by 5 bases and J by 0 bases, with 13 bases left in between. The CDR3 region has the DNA TGTGCCAGCAGTTTACCCCCGGCGGCGAACACCGGGGAGCTGTTTTTT. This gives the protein CASSLPPAANTGELFF. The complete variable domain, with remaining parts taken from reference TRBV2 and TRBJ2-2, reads EPEVTQTPSHQVTQMGQEVILRCVPISNHLYFYWYRQILGQKVEFLVSFYNNEISEKSEIFDDQFSVERPDGSNFTLKIRSTKLEDSAMYFCASSLPPAANTGELFFGEGSRLTVL.

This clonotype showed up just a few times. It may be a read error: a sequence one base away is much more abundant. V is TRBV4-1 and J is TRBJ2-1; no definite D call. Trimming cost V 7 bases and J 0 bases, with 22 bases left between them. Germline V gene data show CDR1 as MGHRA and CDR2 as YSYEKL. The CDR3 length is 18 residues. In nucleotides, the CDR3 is TGCGCCAGCAACCAGTATATAATGGCCCAGAGCTCCTACAATGAGCAGTTCTTC. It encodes CASNQYIMAQSSYNEQFF.

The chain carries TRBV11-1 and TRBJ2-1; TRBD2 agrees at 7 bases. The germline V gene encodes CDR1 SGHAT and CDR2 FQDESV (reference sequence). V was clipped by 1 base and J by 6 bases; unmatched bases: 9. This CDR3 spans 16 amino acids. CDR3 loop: CASSLVATSHSNEQFF. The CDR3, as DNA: TGTGCCAGCAGCTTAGTTGCGACTAGCCACTCCAATGAGCAGTTCTTC.

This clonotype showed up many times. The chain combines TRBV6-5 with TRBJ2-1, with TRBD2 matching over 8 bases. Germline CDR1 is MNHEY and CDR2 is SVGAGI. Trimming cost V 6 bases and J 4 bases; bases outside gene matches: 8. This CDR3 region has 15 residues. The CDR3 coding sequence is TGTGCCAGCAGCCGGGGGGGTAATGGGTACAATGAGCAGTTCTTC. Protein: CASSRGGNGYNEQFF.

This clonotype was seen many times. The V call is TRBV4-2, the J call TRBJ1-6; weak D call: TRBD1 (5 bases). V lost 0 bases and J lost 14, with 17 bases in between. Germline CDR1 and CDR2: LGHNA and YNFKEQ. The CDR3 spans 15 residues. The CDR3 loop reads CASSQETERGYTLHF. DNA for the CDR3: TGTGCCAGCAGCCAAGAAACGGAGAGGGGCTACACCCTCCACTTT.

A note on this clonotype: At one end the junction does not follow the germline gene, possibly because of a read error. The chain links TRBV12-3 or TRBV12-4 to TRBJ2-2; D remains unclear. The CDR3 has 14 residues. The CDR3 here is CANSYQTNTGELFF. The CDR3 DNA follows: TGTGCCAACAGTTATCAGACGAACACCGGGGAGCTGTTTTTT.

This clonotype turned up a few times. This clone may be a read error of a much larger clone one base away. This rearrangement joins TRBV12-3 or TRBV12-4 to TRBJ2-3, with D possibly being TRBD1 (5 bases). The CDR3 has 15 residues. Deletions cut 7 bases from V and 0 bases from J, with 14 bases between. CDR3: CASNSQDPSTDTQYF. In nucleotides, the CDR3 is TGTGCCAGCAATTCACAGGACCCTAGCACAGATACGCAGTATTTT.

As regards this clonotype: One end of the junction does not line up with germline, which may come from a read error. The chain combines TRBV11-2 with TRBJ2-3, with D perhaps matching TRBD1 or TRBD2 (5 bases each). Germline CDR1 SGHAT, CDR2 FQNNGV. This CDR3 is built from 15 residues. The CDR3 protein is CASSLVWGRSDTQYF. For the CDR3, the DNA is TGTGCCAGTAGCTTAGTGTGGGGACGGTCAGATACGCAGTATTTT.

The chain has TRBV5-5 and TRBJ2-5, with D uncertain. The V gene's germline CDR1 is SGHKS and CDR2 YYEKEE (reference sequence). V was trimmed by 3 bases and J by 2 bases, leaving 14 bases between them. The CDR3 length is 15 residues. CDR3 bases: TGTGCCAGCAGCTACATCCCAGGCCCTCAAGAGACCCAGTACTTC. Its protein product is CASSYIPGPQETQYF.

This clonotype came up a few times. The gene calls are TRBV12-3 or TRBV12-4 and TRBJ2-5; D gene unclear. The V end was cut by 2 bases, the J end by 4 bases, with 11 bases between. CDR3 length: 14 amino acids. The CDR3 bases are TGTGCCAGCAGTTTATCGGCTACCCGAGAGACCCAGTACTTC. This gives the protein CASSLSATRETQYF.

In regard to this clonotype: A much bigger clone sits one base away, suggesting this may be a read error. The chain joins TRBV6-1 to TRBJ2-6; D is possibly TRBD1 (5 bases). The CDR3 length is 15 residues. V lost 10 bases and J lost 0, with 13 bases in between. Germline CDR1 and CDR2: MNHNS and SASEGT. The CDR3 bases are TGTGCCACAATAGGGGCGCACTCTGGGGCCAACGTCCTGACTTTC. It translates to CATIGAHSGANVLTF.

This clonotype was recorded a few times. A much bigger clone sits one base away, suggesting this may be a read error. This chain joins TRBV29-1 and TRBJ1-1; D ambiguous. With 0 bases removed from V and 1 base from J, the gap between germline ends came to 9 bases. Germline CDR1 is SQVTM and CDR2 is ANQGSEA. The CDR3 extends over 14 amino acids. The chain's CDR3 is CSVEDQRGNTEAFF. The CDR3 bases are TGCAGCGTTGAAGATCAACGCGGGAACACTGAAGCTTTCTTT.

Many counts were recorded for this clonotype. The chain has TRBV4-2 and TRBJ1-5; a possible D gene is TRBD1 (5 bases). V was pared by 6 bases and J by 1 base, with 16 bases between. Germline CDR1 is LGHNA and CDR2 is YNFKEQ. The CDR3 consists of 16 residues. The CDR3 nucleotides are TGTGCCAGCAGTCGGGACGTCAAGGGCAGCAATCAGCCCCAGCATTTT. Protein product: CASSRDVKGSNQPQHF.

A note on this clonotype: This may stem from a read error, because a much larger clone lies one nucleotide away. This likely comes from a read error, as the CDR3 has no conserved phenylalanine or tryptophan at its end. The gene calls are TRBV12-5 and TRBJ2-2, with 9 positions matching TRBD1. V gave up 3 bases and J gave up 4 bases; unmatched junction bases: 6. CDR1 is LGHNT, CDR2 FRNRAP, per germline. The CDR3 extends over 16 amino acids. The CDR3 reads CASGFAGTGFTGELFL. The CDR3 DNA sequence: TGTGCTAGTGGTTTTGCCGGGACAGGGTTCACCGGGGAGCTGTTTCTT.